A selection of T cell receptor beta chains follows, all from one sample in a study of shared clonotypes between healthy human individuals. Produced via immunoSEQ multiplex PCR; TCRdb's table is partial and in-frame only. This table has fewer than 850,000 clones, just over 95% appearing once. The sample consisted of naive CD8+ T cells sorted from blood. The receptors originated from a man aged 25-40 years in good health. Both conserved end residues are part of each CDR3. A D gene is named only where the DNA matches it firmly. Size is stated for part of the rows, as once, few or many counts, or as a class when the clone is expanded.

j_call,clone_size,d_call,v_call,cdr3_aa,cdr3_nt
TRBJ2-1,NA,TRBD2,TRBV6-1,CASSEPREVYNEQFF,TGTGCCAGCAGTGAACCCCGGGAGGTCTACAATGAGCAGTTCTTC
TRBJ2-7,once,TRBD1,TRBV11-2,CASSRRDSYEQYF,TGTGCCAGCAGCCGACGGGACAGCTACGAGCAGTACTTC
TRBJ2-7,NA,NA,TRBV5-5,CASSASVDYEQYF,TGTGCCAGCAGCGCCAGCGTGGACTACGAGCAGTACTTC
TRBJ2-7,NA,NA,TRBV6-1,CASRQGRGDYEQYF,TGTGCCAGCAGACAGGGCCGGGGAGACTACGAGCAGTACTTC
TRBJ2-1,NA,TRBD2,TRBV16,CASSQPAGEEHEQFF,TGTGCCAGCAGCCAACCGGCGGGAGAAGAGCATGAGCAGTTCTTC
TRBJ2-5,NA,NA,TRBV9,CASSATSYQETQYF,TGTGCCAGCAGCGCCACTTCGTACCAAGAGACCCAGTACTTC
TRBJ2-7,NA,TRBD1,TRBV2,CASSVPITRGQGVHEQYF,TGTGCCAGCAGTGTCCCGATTACCCGGGGACAGGGGGTCCACGAGCAGTACTTC
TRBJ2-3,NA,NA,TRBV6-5,CASSSMTRFPGDTQYF,TGTGCCAGCAGTTCGATGACTAGATTTCCTGGGGATACGCAGTATTTT
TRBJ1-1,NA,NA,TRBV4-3,CASSQERAGDVLNTEAFF,TGCGCCAGCAGCCAAGAAAGGGCAGGGGATGTTCTGAACACTGAAGCTTTCTTT
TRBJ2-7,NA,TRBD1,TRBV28,CASRPQGQGYEQYF,TGTGCCAGCAGACCACAGGGACAGGGGTACGAGCAGTACTTC
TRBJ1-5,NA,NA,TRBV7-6,CASSSSMDQPQHF,TGTGCCAGCAGCTCAAGTATGGATCAGCCCCAGCATTTT
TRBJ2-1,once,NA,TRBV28,CASNYEGGPNEQFF,TGTGCCAGCAACTATGAGGGGGGCCCCAATGAGCAGTTCTTC
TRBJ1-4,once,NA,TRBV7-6,CASSKLIPGGVATNEKLFF,TGTGCCAGCAGCAAGCTTATCCCGGGTGGAGTTGCAACTAATGAAAAACTGTTTTTT
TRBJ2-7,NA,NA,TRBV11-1,CASSLNSPTDEQYF,TGTGCCAGCAGCTTAAACAGTCCGACGGACGAGCAGTACTTC
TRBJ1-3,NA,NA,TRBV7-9,CASRGRFSGNTIYF,TGTGCCAGCAGGGGTAGATTTTCTGGAAACACCATATATTTT
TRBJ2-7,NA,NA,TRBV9,CASSVGESGEQYF,TGTGCCAGCAGCGTAGGGGAGTCTGGCGAGCAGTACTTC
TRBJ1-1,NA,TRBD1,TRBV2,CASVREDRYVNTEAFF,TGTGCCAGCGTTCGTGAGGACAGGTATGTGAACACTGAAGCTTTCTTT
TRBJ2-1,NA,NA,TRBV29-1,CSVCRYSYNEQFF,TGCAGCGTTTGTAGGTACTCCTACAATGAGCAGTTCTTC
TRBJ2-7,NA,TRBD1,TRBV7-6,CASSLVGQNEQYF,TGTGCCAGCAGCTTAGTGGGACAGAACGAGCAGTACTTC
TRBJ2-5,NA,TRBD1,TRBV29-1,CSVARQGAVQETQYF,TGCAGCGTAGCTAGACAGGGAGCCGTCCAAGAGACCCAGTACTTC
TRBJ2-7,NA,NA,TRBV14,CASSRELRAGVEQYF,TGTGCCAGCAGCCGAGAACTCAGGGCCGGGGTAGAGCAGTACTTC
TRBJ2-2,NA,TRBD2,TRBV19,CASSTPILAGEGNTGELFF,TGTGCCAGTAGTACTCCAATTTTAGCGGGAGAGGGAAATACCGGGGAGCTGTTTTTT
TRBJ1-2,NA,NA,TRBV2,CASSGRAYTF,TGTGCCAGCAGTGGGAGGGCCTACACCTTC
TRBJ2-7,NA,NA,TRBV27,CASSLMRAAYEQYF,TGTGCCAGCAGTTTAATGCGGGCCGCCTACGAGCAGTACTTC
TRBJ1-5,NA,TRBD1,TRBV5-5,CASGVGQGDVSNQPQHF,TGTGCCAGTGGAGTGGGACAGGGTGATGTTTCCAATCAGCCCCAGCATTTT
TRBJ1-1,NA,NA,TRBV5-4,CASSLRGDEAFF,TGTGCCAGCAGCCTCCGGGGCGATGAAGCTTTCTTT
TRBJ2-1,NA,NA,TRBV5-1,CASSLAWGPIYNEQFF,TGCGCCAGCAGCTTGGCCTGGGGTCCCATCTACAATGAGCAGTTCTTC
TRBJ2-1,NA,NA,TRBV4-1,CASSPFGGSPNEQFF,TGCGCCAGCAGCCCCTTTGGTGGGAGTCCAAATGAGCAGTTCTTC
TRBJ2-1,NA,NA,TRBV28,CASSLYYNNEQFF,TGTGCCAGCAGTTTATACTATAACAATGAGCAGTTCTTC
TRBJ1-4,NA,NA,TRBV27,CASRADHFGEKLFF,TGTGCCAGCAGGGCCGACCATTTTGGGGAAAAACTGTTTTTT
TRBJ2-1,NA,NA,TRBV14,CASSQGYNEQFF,TGTGCCAGCAGCCAAGGATACAATGAGCAGTTCTTC
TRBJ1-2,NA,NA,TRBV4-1,CASSQAGALADGYTF,TGCGCCAGCAGCCAAGCGGGGGCCCTAGCGGATGGCTACACCTTC
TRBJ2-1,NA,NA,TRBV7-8,CASSLGGRGFF,TGTGCCAGCAGCTTGGGGGGCCGGGGGTTCTTC
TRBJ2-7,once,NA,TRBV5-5,CASSLGYEQYF,TGTGCCAGCAGCTTGGGGTACGAGCAGTACTTC
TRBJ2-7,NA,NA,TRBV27,CASRGGTTYEQYF,TGTGCCAGCAGAGGAGGGACCACCTACGAGCAGTACTTC
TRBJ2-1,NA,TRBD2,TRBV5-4,CASSLPPGLGDEQFF,TGTGCCAGCAGCTTGCCACCGGGACTAGGCGATGAGCAGTTCTTC
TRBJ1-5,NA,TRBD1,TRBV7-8,CASSRQGTGQPQHF,TGTGCCAGCAGCCGACAGGGGACAGGTCAGCCCCAGCATTTT
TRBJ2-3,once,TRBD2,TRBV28,CASRTTSGRQSIGTDTQYF,TGTGCCAGCAGGACGACTAGCGGGAGGCAATCTATAGGGACAGATACGCAGTATTTT
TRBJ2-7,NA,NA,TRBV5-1,CASSGNRDRLPEQYF,TGCGCCAGCAGCGGGAACCGGGACCGACTGCCCGAGCAGTACTTC
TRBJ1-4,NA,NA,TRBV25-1,CASSSLQGSEWQLFF,TGTGCCAGCAGTTCACTACAGGGTAGCGAGTGGCAACTGTTTTTT
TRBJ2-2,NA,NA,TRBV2,CASSGHPGQVNTGELFF,TGTGCCAGCAGTGGACATCCGGGACAAGTTAACACCGGGGAGCTGTTTTTT
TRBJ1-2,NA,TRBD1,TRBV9,CASSEFSQGAQGYTF,TGTGCCAGCAGCGAGTTTTCCCAGGGGGCGCAGGGCTACACCTTC
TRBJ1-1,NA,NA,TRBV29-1,CSAVALNTEAFF,TGCAGCGCCGTAGCTCTGAACACTGAAGCTTTCTTT
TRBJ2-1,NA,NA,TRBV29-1,CSVEEGISYNEQFF,TGCAGCGTTGAAGAGGGAATTTCCTACAATGAGCAGTTCTTC
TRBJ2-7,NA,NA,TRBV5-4,CASSPPDNSYEQYF,TGTGCCAGCAGTCCTCCCGATAACTCCTACGAGCAGTACTTC
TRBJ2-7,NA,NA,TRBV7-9,CASAASATYEQYF,TGTGCCAGTGCCGCATCGGCCACCTACGAGCAGTACTTC
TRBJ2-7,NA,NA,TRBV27,CASSFSGLLYEQYF,TGTGCCAGCAGTTTCAGCGGACTACTCTACGAGCAGTACTTC
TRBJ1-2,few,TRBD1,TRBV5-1,CASSTSGTGDYGYTF,TGCGCCAGCAGCACCTCAGGGACAGGGGACTATGGCTACACCTTC
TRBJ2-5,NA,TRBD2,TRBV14,CASSFGLGLALSQETQYF,TGTGCCAGCAGCTTTGGACTCGGACTAGCCTTATCCCAAGAGACCCAGTACTTC
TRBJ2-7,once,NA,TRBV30,CAWGIGTNDEQYF,TGTGCCTGGGGAATCGGGACAAATGACGAGCAGTACTTC
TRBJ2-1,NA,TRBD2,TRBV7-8,CASSFSGSVSYNEQFF,TGTGCCAGCAGTTTTAGCGGGAGCGTCTCCTACAATGAGCAGTTCTTC
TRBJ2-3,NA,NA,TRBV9,CASSVKGLTDTQYF,TGTGCCAGCAGCGTAAAGGGACTGACAGATACGCAGTATTTT
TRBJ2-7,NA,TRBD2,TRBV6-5,CASSYGVLAGADEQYF,TGTGCCAGCAGTTACGGGGTTCTAGCGGGAGCGGACGAGCAGTACTTC
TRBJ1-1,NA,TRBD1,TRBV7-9,CASSSSARGLENTEAFF,TGTGCCAGCAGCTCATCGGCCAGGGGGCTTGAGAACACTGAAGCTTTCTTT
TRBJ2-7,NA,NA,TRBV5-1,CASSLALGRHYEQYF,TGCGCCAGCAGCTTAGCCCTTGGCCGACACTACGAGCAGTACTTC
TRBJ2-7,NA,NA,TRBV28,CASSSEAKTGYEQYF,TGTGCCAGCAGTTCCGAGGCAAAAACCGGCTACGAGCAGTACTTC
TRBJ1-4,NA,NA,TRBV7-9,CASIPGQSGESNEKLFF,TGTGCCAGCATCCCTGGACAGTCGGGTGAATCTAATGAAAAACTGTTTTTT
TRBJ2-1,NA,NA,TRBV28,CAISQEAYNEQFF,TGTGCCATTTCACAGGAGGCCTACAATGAGCAGTTCTTC
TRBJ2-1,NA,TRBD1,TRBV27,CASSLAGGAYNEQFF,TGTGCCAGCAGTTTAGCAGGGGGCGCCTACAATGAGCAGTTCTTC
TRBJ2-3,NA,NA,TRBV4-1,CASSQGSGEDTQYF,TGCGCCAGCAGCCAAGGATCAGGAGAAGATACGCAGTATTTT